A selection of T cell receptor beta chains follows, all from one sample in a study of early T cells in non-severe SARS-CoV-2 infection. Each CDR3 protein is one row after TCRdb ran MiXCR on the 5' RACE reads. The sample lists some 57,000 distinct CDR3 sequences, more than 9% occurring once. Sequenced input: whole blood. These receptors came from an adult who was a healthcare worker with PCR-confirmed SARS-CoV-2 infection or an uninfected control (not recorded which). Both conserved end residues are part of each CDR3. D genes are given only for firm matches. A clone size is listed for some rows: how often the clone was seen (once, few, many), or a class if it is expanded.

J gene: TRBJ2-3
clone size: .
D gene: TRBD1
CDR3 length: 15
V gene: TRBV2
CDR3 protein: CASSKVQGAGDTQYF
CDR3 DNA: TGTGCCAGCAGTAAAGTTCAGGGGGCAGGGGATACGCAGTATTTT

J gene: TRBJ2-7
clone size: many
D gene: .
CDR3 length: 14
V gene: TRBV5-1
CDR3 protein: CASSRQDRTYEQYF
CDR3 DNA: TGCGCCAGCAGCCGACAGGACCGCACCTACGAGCAGTACTTC

J gene: TRBJ2-5
clone size: .
D gene: TRBD1
CDR3 length: 15
V gene: TRBV29-1
CDR3 protein: CSVERDRGLKETQYF
CDR3 DNA: TGCAGCGTTGAAAGGGACAGGGGGCTCAAAGAGACCCAGTACTTC

J gene: TRBJ2-5
clone size: .
D gene: .
CDR3 length: 13
V gene: TRBV4-1
CDR3 protein: CASSPRGSGTQYF
CDR3 DNA: TGCGCCAGCAGCCCACGCGGTTCAGGGACCCAGTACTTC

J gene: TRBJ2-3
clone size: many
D gene: TRBD2
CDR3 length: 20
V gene: TRBV7-8
CDR3 protein: CASSLSFIRGGPSGTDTQYF
CDR3 DNA: TGTGCCAGCAGCTTAAGTTTTATACGGGGGGGGCCGTCGGGCACAGATACGCAGTATTTT

J gene: TRBJ1-1
clone size: .
D gene: TRBD1
CDR3 length: 13
V gene: TRBV29-1
CDR3 protein: CSVAGTGTTEAFF
CDR3 DNA: TGCAGCGTTGCGGGGACAGGCACCACTGAAGCTTTCTTT

J gene: TRBJ2-4
clone size: few
D gene: TRBD1
CDR3 length: 16
V gene: TRBV10-2
CDR3 protein: CASRTDRDRAKNIQYF
CDR3 DNA: TGCGCCAGCAGGACCGACAGGGATCGAGCCAAAAACATTCAGTACTTC

J gene: TRBJ2-7
clone size: many
D gene: .
CDR3 length: 17
V gene: TRBV4-1
CDR3 protein: CASSQDPSGLVSYEQYF
CDR3 DNA: TGCGCCAGCAGCCAAGACCCCTCTGGACTCGTCTCCTACGAGCAGTACTTC

J gene: TRBJ2-7
clone size: many
D gene: .
CDR3 length: 14
V gene: TRBV21-1
CDR3 protein: CASSGQGLPYEQYF
CDR3 DNA: TGTGCCAGCAGCGGACAGGGGCTTCCCTACGAGCAGTACTTC

J gene: TRBJ2-6
clone size: .
D gene: .
CDR3 length: 17
V gene: TRBV7-3
CDR3 protein: CASSRVTGSPGANVLTF
CDR3 DNA: TGTGCCAGCAGCCGGGTCACAGGGTCCCCTGGGGCCAACGTCCTGACTTTC

J gene: TRBJ2-7
clone size: many
D gene: TRBD2
CDR3 length: 14
V gene: TRBV12-3/TRBV12-4
CDR3 protein: CASSPSGNPYEQYF
CDR3 DNA: TGTGCCAGCAGTCCTAGCGGGAACCCCTACGAGCAGTACTTC

J gene: TRBJ2-7
clone size: .
D gene: .
CDR3 length: 15
V gene: TRBV6-1
CDR3 protein: CASRSSKPHLYEQYF
CDR3 DNA: TGTGCCAGCAGATCTAGCAAGCCCCACCTCTACGAGCAGTACTTC

J gene: TRBJ1-6
clone size: many
D gene: .
CDR3 length: 13
V gene: TRBV6-2/TRBV6-3
CDR3 protein: CASSLGRASPLHF
CDR3 DNA: TGTGCCAGCAGCCTTGGGAGGGCATCACCCCTCCACTTT

J gene: TRBJ2-7
clone size: few
D gene: TRBD1
CDR3 length: 15
V gene: TRBV20-1
CDR3 protein: CSARLPTGGFNEQYF
CDR3 DNA: TGCAGTGCTAGATTGCCGACAGGGGGTTTTAATGAGCAGTACTTC

J gene: TRBJ1-6
clone size: many
D gene: .
CDR3 length: 13
V gene: TRBV29-1
CDR3 protein: CSAQDGRQSPLHF
CDR3 DNA: TGCAGCGCGCAGGACGGCCGGCAGTCACCCCTCCACTTT

J gene: TRBJ2-7
clone size: few
D gene: .
CDR3 length: 14
V gene: TRBV7-3
CDR3 protein: CASSLSHGVSEQYF
CDR3 DNA: TGTGCCAGCAGCTTGTCACACGGTGTGTCCGAGCAGTACTTC

J gene: TRBJ2-5
clone size: many
D gene: TRBD1
CDR3 length: 14
V gene: TRBV7-9
CDR3 protein: CASSWTGDGETQYF
CDR3 DNA: TGTGCCAGCAGCTGGACAGGGGATGGCGAGACCCAGTACTTC

J gene: TRBJ2-3
clone size: few
D gene: TRBD1
CDR3 length: 15
V gene: TRBV5-1
CDR3 protein: CASSQGDPGVDTQYF
CDR3 DNA: TGCGCCAGCAGCCAGGGGGATCCGGGTGTTGATACGCAGTATTTT

J gene: TRBJ2-5
clone size: few
D gene: TRBD2
CDR3 length: 14
V gene: TRBV7-3
CDR3 protein: CASSLGLAEETQYF
CDR3 DNA: TGTGCCAGCAGCTTGGGACTAGCTGAAGAGACCCAGTACTTC

J gene: TRBJ2-7
clone size: .
D gene: TRBD2
CDR3 length: 16
V gene: TRBV29-1
CDR3 protein: CSVLGLAGVAVYEQYF
CDR3 DNA: TGCAGCGTTTTGGGGCTAGCGGGAGTGGCGGTGTACGAGCAGTACTTC

J gene: TRBJ1-6
clone size: few
D gene: .
CDR3 length: 14
V gene: TRBV6-1
CDR3 protein: CASTVVGMDSPLHF
CDR3 DNA: TGTGCCAGCACCGTGGTCGGGATGGATTCACCCCTCCACTTT

J gene: TRBJ2-7
clone size: few
D gene: .
CDR3 length: 15
V gene: TRBV7-2
CDR3 protein: CATNTQGGSSYEQYF
CDR3 DNA: TGTGCCACGAATACTCAAGGGGGGAGCTCCTACGAGCAGTACTTC

J gene: TRBJ2-3
clone size: few
D gene: TRBD1
CDR3 length: 13
V gene: TRBV29-1
CDR3 protein: CSVVRGLADTQYF
CDR3 DNA: TGCAGCGTTGTGAGGGGGCTAGCAGATACGCAGTATTTT

J gene: TRBJ2-7
clone size: few
D gene: TRBD1
CDR3 length: 15
V gene: TRBV11-3
CDR3 protein: CASSFGTDASYEQYF
CDR3 DNA: TGTGCCAGCAGCTTTGGGACAGATGCCTCCTACGAGCAGTACTTC

J gene: TRBJ2-7
clone size: .
D gene: TRBD1
CDR3 length: 13
V gene: TRBV5-1
CDR3 protein: CASSGNRGDEQYF
CDR3 DNA: TGCGCCAGCAGCGGAAACAGGGGGGACGAGCAGTACTTC

J gene: TRBJ2-7
clone size: few
D gene: .
CDR3 length: 14
V gene: TRBV29-1
CDR3 protein: CSASRVSSSYEQYF
CDR3 DNA: TGCAGCGCTAGCAGGGTTTCGAGCTCCTACGAGCAGTACTTC

J gene: TRBJ2-3
clone size: few
D gene: .
CDR3 length: 11
V gene: TRBV29-1
CDR3 protein: CSVGVTDTQYF
CDR3 DNA: TGCAGCGTCGGGGTCACAGATACGCAGTATTTT

J gene: TRBJ2-7
clone size: many
D gene: TRBD2
CDR3 length: 13
V gene: TRBV5-1
CDR3 protein: CASSLTSGGEQYF
CDR3 DNA: TGCGCCAGCAGCTTGACTAGCGGGGGCGAGCAGTACTTC

J gene: TRBJ2-7
clone size: .
D gene: .
CDR3 length: 15
V gene: TRBV7-8
CDR3 protein: CASSLEARPFYEQYF
CDR3 DNA: TGTGCCAGCAGCTTAGAGGCTAGGCCGTTCTACGAGCAGTACTTC

J gene: TRBJ2-2
clone size: .
D gene: TRBD1
CDR3 length: 16
V gene: TRBV6-2/TRBV6-3
CDR3 protein: CASSYGQGARTGELFF
CDR3 DNA: TGTGCCAGCAGCTATGGACAGGGGGCGCGCACCGGGGAGCTGTTTTTT

J gene: TRBJ2-5
clone size: .
D gene: .
CDR3 length: 13
V gene: TRBV30
CDR3 protein: CAWSVLSQETQYF
CDR3 DNA: TGTGCCTGGAGTGTTCTCAGCCAAGAGACCCAGTACTTC

J gene: TRBJ2-2
clone size: few
D gene: .
CDR3 length: 12
V gene: TRBV20-1
CDR3 protein: CSARRQPGELFF
CDR3 DNA: TGCAGTGCTAGGAGACAGCCCGGGGAGCTGTTTTTT

J gene: TRBJ2-7
clone size: many
D gene: .
CDR3 length: 14
V gene: TRBV9
CDR3 protein: CASSVQGVPYEQYF
CDR3 DNA: TGTGCCAGCAGCGTACAGGGAGTACCCTACGAGCAGTACTTC

J gene: TRBJ2-7
clone size: many
D gene: TRBD1
CDR3 length: 14
V gene: TRBV25-1
CDR3 protein: CASSAGTGPYEQYF
CDR3 DNA: TGTGCCAGCAGTGCCGGGACAGGGCCCTACGAGCAGTACTTC

J gene: TRBJ2-2
clone size: few
D gene: TRBD1
CDR3 length: 15
V gene: TRBV5-5
CDR3 protein: CASSTGQGRTGELFF
CDR3 DNA: TGTGCCAGCAGCACCGGACAGGGAAGGACCGGGGAGCTGTTTTTT

J gene: TRBJ2-3
clone size: .
D gene: TRBD2
CDR3 length: 16
V gene: TRBV4-2
CDR3 protein: CASSVGSGTGTDTQYF
CDR3 DNA: TGTGCCAGCAGCGTCGGTAGCGGGACTGGCACAGATACGCAGTATTTT